This T cell receptor beta chain is from a study of cytomegalovirus exposure and HLA in healthy donors. Findings and caveats of the study: Accurate prediction of HLA-A and HLA-B alleles (for most subjects) was reportedly achieved from TCR beta sequences. Earlier findings revealed that most TCR beta V segments proved productive either about 87% or about 30% of the time. Most TCR sequences were uncommon, yet certain public TCRs appeared in many donors.

A multiplex PCR was run with 60 Vbeta primers and 13 Jbeta primers. Repertoires were generated with immunoSEQ multiplex PCR, while TCRdb's copy carries only in-frame clones and drops some. Among 130,000 or so clones listed, 7% to 9.5% were seen once. This clone was recorded a few times. The target antigen is unknown. Though probably carrying unrecorded immune exposures, donors were nominally healthy at sampling. The source material was PBMCs. The receptor was derived from a middle-aged woman in good health and CMV-seropositive.

The CDR3 loop reads CASSFPTSARTGELFF. The CDR3 nucleotides read TGTGCCAGCAGCTTCCCGACGTCCGCGAGGACCGGGGAGCTGTTTTTT. This chain joins TRBV5-8 and TRBJ2-2, with no clear D. CDR1 and CDR2 from the germline V gene are SGHTS and YDEGEE. CDR3 length: 16 amino acids. V was trimmed by 2 bases and J by 5 bases, leaving 16 bases between them. Full variable domain (missing parts from reference TRBV5-8 and TRBJ2-2): EAGVTQSPTHLIKTRGQQATLRCSPISGHTSVYWYQQALGLGLQFLLWYDEGEERNRGNFPPRFSGRQFPNYSSELNVNALELEDSALYLCASSFPTSARTGELFFGEGSRLTVL.